The 30 T cell receptor beta chains below come from one sample, sequenced in a study of beta chain features in type 1 diabetes. Study results and limitations: TCRB CDR3 length was moderately but significantly reduced in all four CD4+ subsets of Type 1 diabetes patients.

Sequenced material consisted of expressed TCRB transcripts (all of the isolated RNA was reverse transcribed). Data came from immunoSEQ multiplex PCR; TCRdb stores just in-frame clones and leaves some out. The sample contains hundreds of thousands of clones, 13% of which appear only once. These receptors' targets are unknown. Sequenced material: naive CD4+ T cells from blood. Receptors originate from a man between 18 and 35 years old with type 1 diabetes.

The DNA of the CDR3 is TGTGCCAGCAGCCCGACGGACAGAGCCTCCTACGAGCAGTACTTC. Its protein product is CASSPTDRASYEQYF. The J gene is TRBJ2-7, the V gene TRBV7-7; D possibly corresponds to TRBD1 (6 bases). V was cut by 5 bases and J by 0 bases, with 14 bases left in between. The length of the CDR3 is 15 residues. The V gene's germline CDR1 is SSHAT and CDR2 FNYEAQ (reference sequence).

The rearrangement joins TRBV18 to TRBJ1-1, with 9 bases aligning to TRBD1. This CDR3 is 17 amino acids long. Germline values: CDR1 KGHSH, CDR2 LQKENI. The junction had 10 bases not matched to a gene; V was cut back by 3 bases and J by 2 bases. Here the CDR3 reads CASSPGQGIMVNTEAFF. The CDR3 bases are TGTGCCAGCTCACCCGGACAGGGGATAATGGTAAACACTGAAGCTTTCTTT.

On this clone itself: A junction end diverges from the germline sequence, so it may reflect a read error. The chain couples TRBV28 to TRBJ1-2; weak D call: TRBD1 (6 bases). Per germline, CDR1 MDHEN and CDR2 SYDVKM. CDR3 length: 10 residues. The CDR3 sequence is CASQGYAYTF. DNA for the CDR3: TGTGCCTCCCAGGGGTATGCCTACACCTTC.

This clone was seen a handful of times. The chain employs TRBV5-4 and TRBJ2-3, with 12 nucleotides matching TRBD2. The CDR3 runs to 14 residues. V was pared by 7 bases and J by 6 bases, with 6 bases of the junction left unmatched. Germline V CDR1 and CDR2: SGHNT, YYREEE (reference sequence). The CDR3 sequence: CASQGLAGRDTQYF. CDR3 nucleotides: TGTGCCAGCCAAGGACTAGCGGGGCGGGATACGCAGTATTTT. Based on the CDR3 plus reference TRBV5-4 and TRBJ2-3, the full variable domain is ETGVTQSPTHLIKTRGQQVTLRCSSQSGHNTVSWYQQALGQGPQFIFQYYREEENGRGNFPPRFSGLQFPNYSSELNVNALELDDSALYLCASQGLAGRDTQYFGPGTRLTVL.

This clone was seen a handful of times. V usage is TRBV19 and J usage is TRBJ1-1, with 7 nucleotides matching TRBD1. With 1 base clipped from V and 1 base from J, the junction kept 6 bases outside the gene matches. CDR1 and CDR2 from the germline V gene are LNHDA and SQIVND (reference sequence). The CDR3 loop spans 16 amino acids. The CDR3 DNA reads as TGTGCCAGTAGTATAGTTTTTGGACAGGAGAACACTGAAGCTTTCTTT. It specifies CASSIVFGQENTEAFF.

The V call is TRBV29-1, the J call TRBJ2-5, with no clear D. The germline gives CDR1 SQVTM, CDR2 ANQGSEA. V gave up 7 bases and J gave up 1 base, with 16 bases separating them. The CDR3 totals 14 residues. CDR3 residues: CSGTRHDFQETQYF. For the CDR3, the DNA is TGCAGCGGCACCAGACACGACTTCCAAGAGACCCAGTACTTC.

The chain couples TRBV29-1 to TRBJ2-5; a weak D match, TRBD1 (5 bases). The CDR3 totals 12 residues. Germline CDR1 and CDR2: SQVTM and ANQGSEA. The V end lost 8 bases, the J end lost 1 base, and 11 bases lay between the germline ends. CDR3 residues: CSFTTVQETQYF. DNA of the CDR3: TGCAGCTTTACGACAGTCCAAGAGACCCAGTACTTC.

V gene TRBV10-3 combines with J gene TRBJ1-6; no reliable D call. The CDR3 is 12 residues long. Per the germline V gene, CDR1 is ENHRY and CDR2 is SYGVKD. V was shortened by 6 bases and J by 9 bases, with 9 bases between the two germline ends. This CDR3 is CAIRPAGSPLHF. The CDR3 DNA sequence: TGTGCCATCAGGCCAGCGGGTTCACCCCTCCACTTT.

This clone was counted only a few times. This sequence joins TRBV7-9 and TRBJ2-1; either TRBD1 or TRBD2 may supply D (5 bases each). From germline, CDR1 is SEHNR and CDR2 FQNEAQ (reference sequence). The V gene lost 0 bases and the J gene lost 0 bases, with 15 bases spanning the gap. CDR3 size: 18 residues. Written as DNA, the CDR3 is TGTGCCAGCAGCTTAGCGATGGGGACGATGAGCTCCTACAATGAGCAGTTCTTC. Encoded protein: CASSLAMGTMSSYNEQFF. Filled out from reference TRBV7-9 and TRBJ2-1, the complete variable domain reads DTGVSQNPRHKITKRGQNVTFRCDPISEHNRLYWYRQTLGQGPEFLTYFQNEAQLEKSRLLSDRFSAERPKGSFSTLEIQRTEQGDSAMYLCASSLAMGTMSSYNEQFFGPGTRLTVL.

This clone came up a few times. The rearrangement links TRBV7-2 to TRBJ2-2; D is ambiguous. Germline CDR1 is SGHTA and CDR2 is FQGNSA. The CDR3 is 12 residues long. V lost 6 bases, J lost 7 bases, and 9 bases lay in between. Here the CDR3 reads CASRSFGGELFF. The CDR3 nucleotides are TGTGCCAGCAGAAGTTTCGGCGGGGAGCTGTTTTTT.

The table lists this clone with a few counts. The chain recombines TRBV6-6 with TRBJ1-1; 7 bases line up with TRBD1. The CDR3 length is 15 residues. CDR1 is MNHNY, CDR2 SVGAGI, per germline (reference sequence). V gave up 2 bases and J gave up 1 base; unmatched junction bases: 4. Here the CDR3 DNA reads TGTGCCAGCAGTTACCACGCAGGGGGGAACACTGAAGCTTTCTTT. Its protein is CASSYHAGGNTEAFF.

The chain joins TRBV5-1 to TRBJ2-1; 12 positions match TRBD2. This CDR3 contains 17 residues. Looked up from germline, CDR1 is SGHRS and CDR2 is YFSETQ. V shed 4 bases and J 10 bases; nucleotides not matched to a gene: 15. CDR3 coding DNA: TGCGCCAGCAGCCCCCCGGGGGCTAGCGGGGGGGCCAGAGAGCAGTTCTTC. It is translated as CASSPPGASGGAREQFF.

The chain couples TRBV5-1 to TRBJ2-3; no clear D. This CDR3 spans 16 amino acids. Germline lookup yields CDR1 SGHRS and CDR2 YFSETQ. The V gene lost 1 base and the J gene lost 0 bases, with 12 bases spanning the gap. In nucleotides, the CDR3 is TGCGCCAGCAGCTTGAGAGAACAAACTAGCACAGATACGCAGTATTTT. Translation gives CASSLREQTSTDTQYF.

V and J are TRBV10-3 and TRBJ2-7; D perhaps matches TRBD2 (6 bases). CDR3 length: 14 amino acids. Germline CDR1 is ENHRY and CDR2 is SYGVKD. V lost 3 bases and J 3 bases, leaving 12 bases between the germline ends. Here the CDR3 reads CAISDETRGYEQYF. CDR3 bases: TGTGCCATCAGTGACGAGACTAGAGGCTACGAGCAGTACTTC.

Note on this clone: One end of the junction is discordant with germline, which a read error may explain. The gene calls are TRBV27 and TRBJ1-2, with D unclear. The CDR3 consists of 11 residues. Germline assignment: CDR1 MNHEY and CDR2 SMNVEV (reference sequence). CDR3 amino acids: CASSSDRLLSF. CDR3 coding DNA: TGTGCCAGCAGCTCTGACCGCTTGCTTTCCTTC.

This clone has just a few counts. J is TRBJ1-5 and V is TRBV30, with D unresolved. This CDR3 comprises 13 residues. Trimming shortened V by 3 bases and J by 2 bases, and 8 bases separated the two germline ends. The germline CDR1 and CDR2 sequences are GTSNPN and SVGIG (reference sequence). The CDR3 protein is CAWRDAGNQPQHF. For the CDR3, the DNA is TGTGCCTGGAGGGACGCCGGCAATCAGCCCCAGCATTTT.

This clone was recorded a few times. V is TRBV7-9 and J is TRBJ2-2; D tentatively fits TRBD1 or TRBD2 (5 bases each). The length of the CDR3 is 13 residues. V was pared by 7 bases and J by 6 bases, with 12 bases between. Germline lookup yields CDR1 SEHNR and CDR2 FQNEAQ (reference sequence). CDR3 bases: TGTGCCAGCAACACGCGAGGGGCCGGGGAGCTGTTTTTT. Protein product: CASNTRGAGELFF.

The genes are TRBV30 and TRBJ1-5; D is perhaps TRBD1 (6 bases). V was pared by 2 bases and J by 7 bases, with 12 bases between. Germline CDR1 is GTSNPN and CDR2 is SVGIG (reference sequence). The CDR3 runs 13 residues. The CDR3 protein is CAWSYTGKQPQHF. Here the CDR3 DNA reads TGTGCCTGGAGTTACACAGGGAAACAGCCCCAGCATTTT.

This clone was seen more than once but under ten times. The gene calls are TRBV2 and TRBJ2-3; D is unclear. The V end was cut by 6 bases, the J end by 5 bases, with 12 bases between. The germline V gene encodes CDR1 SNHLY and CDR2 FYNNEI. The CDR3 is 13 residues long. CDR3 DNA: TGTGCCAGCAGGCCGCCCTTGGGAGATACGCAGTATTTT. As protein: CASRPPLGDTQYF.

The chain combines TRBV2 with TRBJ1-5; D unresolved. V lost 4 bases to trimming and J lost 0 bases, with 7 bases between them. In germline, CDR1 is SNHLY, CDR2 FYNNEI. The CDR3 is 14 residues long. CDR3 protein: CASSGSNSNQPQHF. The CDR3 DNA follows: TGTGCCAGCAGTGGAAGTAATAGCAATCAGCCCCAGCATTTT.

This clone was picked up a small number of times. V gene TRBV6-1 combines with J gene TRBJ1-1; a possible D gene is TRBD1 (6 bases). V gave up 6 bases and J gave up 0 bases, with 8 bases separating them. The V gene's germline CDR1 is MNHNS and CDR2 SASEGT. The CDR3 has 13 amino acids. The CDR3 DNA sequence: TGTGCCAGCAGAGGGGACATGAACACTGAAGCTTTCTTT. This encodes CASRGDMNTEAFF.

The chain carries TRBV2 and TRBJ2-1; D not resolved. The ends were cut back, 6 bases at V and 7 bases at J, with 13 bases in the middle. The germline V gene has CDR1 SNHLY and CDR2 FYNNEI. There are 13 residues in the CDR3. DNA of the CDR3: TGTGCCAGCAGCCCAAGGCAGGTAAATGAGCAGTTCTTC. This gives the protein CASSPRQVNEQFF. The full variable domain, in which reference TRBV2 and TRBJ2-1 provide the parts outside the CDR3, is EPEVTQTPSHQVTQMGQEVILRCVPISNHLYFYWYRQILGQKVEFLVSFYNNEISEKSEIFDDQFSVERPDGSNFTLKIRSTKLEDSAMYFCASSPRQVNEQFFGPGTRLTVL.

V usage is TRBV11-1 and J usage is TRBJ2-1; D is ambiguous. Trimming shortened V by 2 bases and J by 6 bases, and 11 bases separated the two germline ends. This CDR3 comprises 14 residues. The V gene's germline CDR1 is SGHAT and CDR2 FQDESV (reference sequence). CDR3 sequence (DNA): TGTGCCAGCAGCTTAATGCTAGGAACCAATGAGCAGTTCTTC. Amino acid sequence: CASSLMLGTNEQFF.

In its sample, this clone was seen a few times. This chain connects TRBV29-1 to TRBJ1-2; D is possibly TRBD1 (5 bases). Germline lookup yields CDR1 SQVTM and CDR2 ANQGSEA. The V end lost 7 bases, the J end lost 4 bases, and 10 bases lay between the germline ends. The CDR3 consists of 11 residues. CDR3 sequence: CSAGDFYGYTF. The CDR3 nucleotides read TGCAGCGCCGGGGACTTCTATGGCTACACCTTC.

The chain combines TRBV29-1 with TRBJ2-5; no reliable D call. Trimming removed 3 bases from V and 1 base from J, with 12 bases in between. Germline V lookup: CDR1 SQVTM, CDR2 ANQGSEA. The CDR3 has 14 amino acids. This CDR3 reads CSVEVADSQETQYF. The CDR3 DNA sequence: TGCAGCGTTGAGGTGGCAGACTCCCAAGAGACCCAGTACTTC.

The rearrangement uses TRBV5-1 and TRBJ2-2; possibly TRBD1 for D (5 bases). Trimming took off 4 bases at V and 2 bases at J, with 12 bases between the two ends. Germline V gene sequence: CDR1 SGHRS, CDR2 YFSETQ. CDR3 length equals 15 residues. The CDR3 loop is CASSIMDTNTGELFF. The DNA of the CDR3 is TGCGCCAGCAGCATAATGGACACTAACACCGGGGAGCTGTTTTTT. Based on the CDR3 plus reference TRBV5-1 and TRBJ2-2, the full variable domain is KAGVTQTPRYLIKTRGQQVTLSCSPISGHRSVSWYQQTPGQGLQFLFEYFSETQRNKGNFPGRFSGRQFSNSRSEMNVSTLELGDSALYLCASSIMDTNTGELFFGEGSRLTVL.

This chain uses TRBV30 with TRBJ1-4, with TRBD1 matching over 7 bases. V lost 5 bases to trimming and J lost 4 bases; unmatched junction nucleotides: 16. CDR3 length equals 17 residues. Per the germline V gene, CDR1 is GTSNPN and CDR2 is SVGIG (reference sequence). CDR3 in amino acids: CAWDRDRGGAGNEKLFF. The CDR3 DNA is TGTGCCTGGGACCGGGACAGAGGGGGGGCTGGTAATGAAAAACTGTTTTTT.

V usage is TRBV15 and J usage is TRBJ2-3; D remains ambiguous. Looked up from germline, CDR1 is LNHNV and CDR2 is YYDKDF (reference sequence). The CDR3 extends over 14 amino acids. The V gene lost 8 bases and the J gene lost 6 bases, with 18 bases spanning the gap. This CDR3 is CATSQREASDTQYF. The CDR3 DNA reads as TGTGCCACCTCTCAGCGCGAGGCGAGCGATACGCAGTATTTT. Using reference TRBV15 and TRBJ2-3 for the parts outside the CDR3, the full variable domain is DAMVIQNPRYQVTQFGKPVTLSCSQTLNHNVMYWYQQKSSQAPKLLFHYYDKDFNNEADTPDNFQSRRPNTSFCFLDIRSPGLGDTAMYLCATSQREASDTQYFGPGTRLTVL.

For this clone: At one end the junction does not follow the germline gene, possibly because of a read error. V is TRBV7-2 and J is TRBJ2-5; D is ambiguous. Germline V lookup: CDR1 SGHTA, CDR2 FQGNSA. The CDR3 is 15 amino acids. The CDR3 DNA follows: TGTGCCAGCAGCTTAGCCCGGGCCCCCCAAGGGACCCAGTACTTC. Residues: CASSLARAPQGTQYF.

V is TRBV11-2 and J is TRBJ1-6, with D maybe TRBD1 (5 bases). The CDR3 length is 18 residues. CDR1 SGHAT and CDR2 FQNNGV come from the germline V gene. V was shortened by 1 base and J by 9 bases, with 22 bases between the two germline ends. The CDR3 is CASSLGRVGAPLRSPLHF. In nucleotides, the CDR3 is TGTGCCAGCAGCTTAGGGAGGGTAGGGGCGCCATTACGTTCACCCCTCCACTTT. The full variable domain, rest sourced from reference TRBV11-2 and TRBJ1-6, is EAGVAQSPRYKIIEKRQSVAFWCNPISGHATLYWYQQILGQGPKLLIQFQNNGVVDDSQLPKDRFSAERLKGVDSTLKIQPAKLEDSAVYLCASSLGRVGAPLRSPLHFGNGTRLTVT.